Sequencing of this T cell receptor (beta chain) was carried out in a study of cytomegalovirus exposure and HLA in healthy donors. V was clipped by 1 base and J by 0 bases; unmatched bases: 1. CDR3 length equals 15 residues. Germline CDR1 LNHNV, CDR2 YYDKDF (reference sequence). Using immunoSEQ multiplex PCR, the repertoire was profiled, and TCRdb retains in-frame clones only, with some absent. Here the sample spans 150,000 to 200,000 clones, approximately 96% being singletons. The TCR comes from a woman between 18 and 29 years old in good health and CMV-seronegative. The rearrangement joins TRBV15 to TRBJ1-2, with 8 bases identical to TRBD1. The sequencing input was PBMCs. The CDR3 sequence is CATSRGRGPNYGYTF. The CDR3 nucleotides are TGTGCCACCAGCAGAGGCAGGGGGCCTAACTATGGCTACACCTTC.